A single sample is the source of the 25 T cell receptor beta chains below, sequenced in a study of T cell clonality in common variable immunodeficiency. TCRdb's table, derived via immunoSEQ multiplex PCR, lists solely in-frame clones and lacks some. Singletons are absent from the sample, which has 55,000 or so clones. Sequenced input: peripheral blood mononuclear cells. The receptors stem from a person aged 18 to 75 in good health.

This clone was recorded many times. Coverage ceases 3 residues before the CDR3 finishes, and the germline J gene fills in the end. V is TRBV20-1 and J is TRBJ1-6; TRBD1 aligns across 7 bases. After removal of 6 bases from V and 7 bases from J, the junction contained 9 bases not matched to a gene. The CDR3 totals 14 residues. The germline V gene encodes CDR1 DFQATT and CDR2 SNEGSKA (reference sequence). CDR3 loop: CSAPDRDVNSPLHF. The DNA read from the CDR3 is TGCAGTGCCCCTGACAGGGATGTAAATTCACCC.

This clone has a count of ten or more. The missing CDR3 end, 3 residues past where the read stops, is filled in from the germline J gene. V usage is TRBV30 and J usage is TRBJ2-7, with 8 bases lining up with TRBD2. The CDR3 contains 14 residues. Trimming cost V 3 bases and J 3 bases; bases outside gene matches: 7. CDR1 is GTSNPN, CDR2 SVGIG, per germline (reference sequence). Here the CDR3 reads CAWRPGLEVYEQYF. CDR3 bases read: TGTGCCTGGAGACCGGGACTAGAGGTCTACGAG.

This clone was detected ten times or more. Read sequence stops 3 residues before the CDR3 end, and the germline J gene provides the missing end. V gene TRBV19 combines with J gene TRBJ1-1; 9 bases agree with TRBD1. This CDR3 comprises 15 residues. Germline-derived CDR1 and CDR2 are LNHDA and SQIVND (reference sequence). Trimming took 5 bases from V and 3 from J; bases not matched to a gene: 7. The CDR3 loop reads CASSQQTGGYTEAFF. CDR3 DNA (partial): TGTGCCAGTAGTCAACAGACAGGGGGTTACACTGAA.

Notes on this clone: The sequenced fragment ends 3 residues before the CDR3 boundary, so the rest is inferred from the germline J gene. The chain links TRBV19 to TRBJ1-2, with TRBD1 identical over 7 bases. V was pared by 0 bases and J by 4 bases, with 11 bases of the junction left unmatched. This CDR3 is built from 17 residues. Germline CDR1 LNHDA, CDR2 SQIVND (reference sequence). The sequenced part of the CDR3 DNA is TGTGCCAGTAGTATAGAGCGTACCGGACAGGTCCGCTATGGC. This codes for CASSIERTGQVRYG. The complete CDR3 sequence is CASSIERTGQVRYGYTF.

This clone has a count of ten or more. The missing CDR3 end, 3 residues past where the read stops, is filled in from the germline J gene. This rearrangement joins TRBV10-3 to TRBJ2-6; unclear D gene. Germline V gene data show CDR1 as ENHRY and CDR2 as SYGVKD. The CDR3 spans 14 residues. Deletions cut 3 bases from V and 1 base from J, with 4 bases between. The CDR3 loop is CAISDSSGANVLTF. The CDR3 bases that were read are TGTGCCATCAGTGACAGTTCTGGGGCCAACGTC.

The table lists this clone with many counts. From the germline J gene comes the end of the CDR3, since the read stops 3 residues before it. The V call is TRBV18, the J call TRBJ1-4, with D possibly being TRBD1 (5 bases). The CDR3 runs 17 residues. Germline values: CDR1 KGHSH, CDR2 LQKENI. V lost 1 base and J lost 3, with 15 bases in between. The CDR3 here is CASSPLQDSPANEKLFF. The DNA read from the CDR3 is TGTGCCAGCTCACCACTACAGGATTCTCCGGCTAATGAAAAA.

The sample holds many counts of this clone. The sequence runs out 3 residues before the end of the CDR3; the remainder is reconstructed from the germline J gene. V is TRBV19 and J is TRBJ2-4, with D maybe TRBD2 (5 bases). This CDR3 is built from 16 residues. Germline V lookup: CDR1 LNHDA, CDR2 SQIVND (reference sequence). V lost 7 bases and J lost 2, with 18 bases in between. This CDR3 reads CASKVLYSGTKNIQYF. The sequenced part of the CDR3 DNA is TGTGCCAGTAAAGTTTTGTACTCGGGGACCAAAAACATT.

This clone was seen many times. The read terminates 3 residues ahead of where the CDR3 ends, so the germline J gene completes it. This sequence joins TRBV28 and TRBJ2-1; 9 bases map to TRBD2. The germline V gene encodes CDR1 MDHEN and CDR2 SYDVKM. The length of the CDR3 is 16 residues. V trimming: 3 bases; J trimming: 3 bases; junction bases outside the gene matches: 6. CDR3: CASSFPSGNLYNEQFF. The DNA read from the CDR3 is TGTGCCAGCAGTTTTCCTAGCGGGAATCTCTACAATGAG.

This clone came up many times. The observed sequence ends 3 residues before the CDR3 terminus, with the missing tail filled in from the germline J gene. V and J are TRBV6-2 or TRBV6-3 and TRBJ2-2; no reliable D call. Trimming removed 10 bases at V and 6 bases at J, with 12 bases between. From germline, CDR1 is MNHEY and CDR2 SVGEGT. This CDR3 is built from 12 residues. CDR3 DNA (partial): TGTGCCACCCAAAGGGCTCCCGGGGAG. Translated: CATQRAPGE. The entire CDR3 sequence reads CATQRAPGELFF.

This clone was picked up many times. The sequenced CDR3 bases are TGTGCCAGTAGTATTAGTCTAGTTAATGAG. Protein: CASSISLVNE. The entire CDR3 protein reads CASSISLVNEQFF. The chain carries TRBV19 and TRBJ2-1; the D is unclear. The read stops 3 residues short of the end of the CDR3; the missing end is completed from the germline J gene. The ends were cut back, 3 bases at V and 7 bases at J, with 10 bases in the middle. The germline V gene has CDR1 LNHDA and CDR2 SQIVND (reference sequence). This CDR3 contains 13 residues.

Many counts were recorded for this clone. The CDR3 is cut off 3 residues early in the read; its end comes from the germline J gene. This rearrangement joins TRBV11-2 to TRBJ2-6; D is undetermined. Germline V CDR1 and CDR2: SGHAT, FQNNGV. The CDR3 extends over 14 amino acids. With 4 bases removed from V and 4 bases from J, the gap between germline ends came to 8 bases. Here the CDR3 reads CASSSTLGANVLTF. The part of the CDR3 DNA that was read is TGTGCCAGCAGCTCGACTTTAGGGGCCAACGTC.

This clone was observed many times. The sequence runs out 3 residues before the end of the CDR3; the remainder is reconstructed from the germline J gene. This chain connects TRBV5-1 to TRBJ2-5, with 9 bases aligning to TRBD2. V lost 4 bases, J lost 4 bases, and 11 bases stayed unmatched. The CDR3 contains 16 residues. Germline assignment: CDR1 SGHRS and CDR2 YFSETQ. The sequenced part of the CDR3 DNA is TGCGCCAGCAGCACCTATAGCGGGGGAGGGGGAGAGACC. This encodes CASSTYSGGGGET. The full CDR3 sequence reads CASSTYSGGGGETQYF.

As to this clone: The read finishes 3 residues shy of the CDR3 end, and the germline J gene is used to complete it. This chain connects TRBV7-2 to TRBJ1-2; D unclear. This CDR3 has 15 residues. Germline V gives CDR1 SGHTA, CDR2 FQGNSA. The CDR3 DNA, read in part, is TGTGCCAGCAGTCTTTTCGGAGGCCGAAACTACGAC. Translation gives CASSLFGGRNYD. The whole CDR3 reads CASSLFGGRNYDYTF.

Many counts were recorded for this clone. The read finishes 3 residues shy of the CDR3 end, and the germline J gene is used to complete it. The V call is TRBV4-1, the J call TRBJ2-1; possible D gene TRBD2, 6 bases. The CDR3 contains 18 residues. Germline V lookup: CDR1 MGHRA, CDR2 YSYEKL. V was pared by 1 base and J by 0 bases, with 16 bases between. CDR3 DNA (partial): TGCGCCAGCAGCCAAGCAAGTGGAGGGTGGGTCTCCTACAATGAG. Protein sequence: CASSQASGGWVSYNE. The whole CDR3 sequence reads CASSQASGGWVSYNEQFF.

This clone was detected many times. CDR3 sequence reads: CASSFLAGENSNEQFF. The sequenced CDR3 bases are TGCGCCAGCAGCTTTTTAGCGGGAGAAAATTCCAATGAG. V is TRBV5-1 and J is TRBJ2-1; 9 bases agree with TRBD2. The CDR3 extends 3 residues past the end of the read, so its final part is completed from the germline J gene. This CDR3 has 16 residues. Trimming took 2 bases from V and 6 from J; bases not matched to a gene: 9. CDR1 is SGHRS, CDR2 YFSETQ, per germline.

Ten or more counts support this clone. The CDR3 end is not reached by the read, which stops 3 residues before it; the germline J gene fills it in. The chain uses TRBV7-2 and TRBJ2-5; D unclear. The germline V gene has CDR1 SGHTA and CDR2 FQGNSA. Trimming pared 4 bases from V and 4 bases from J, leaving 10 bases between. There are 13 residues in the CDR3. Here the CDR3 reads CASSSHNPETQYF. CDR3 bases read: TGTGCCAGCAGCTCCCACAATCCAGAGACC.

This clone was seen repeatedly, ten times or more. The read ends 3 residues before the CDR3 terminus; that terminus is restored from the germline J gene. The chain carries TRBV20-1 and TRBJ2-5; D could derive from TRBD1 or TRBD2 (5 bases each). Germline assignment: CDR1 DFQATT and CDR2 SNEGSKA (reference sequence). V lost 0 bases and J lost 7, with 12 bases in between. The CDR3 is 13 amino acids. CDR3 DNA, as far as it was read: TGCAGTGCTAGAGATCCAGGGAGAGGGACC. It encodes CSARDPGRGT. The whole CDR3 reads CSARDPGRGTQYF.

This clone has more than one count but fewer than ten. Sequencing ends 3 residues short of the CDR3 end; the germline J gene provides the rest. This rearrangement joins TRBV11-2 to TRBJ2-7, with D possibly TRBD1 on 6 matching bases. The CDR3 loop spans 13 amino acids. Germline V gene lookup returns CDR1 SGHAT and CDR2 FQNNGV. V gave up 5 bases and J gave up 2 bases, with 10 bases separating them. The CDR3 DNA, read in part, is TGTGCCAGCAGCCGGGACATTACCTACGAG. Residues: CASSRDITYE. In full, the CDR3 reads CASSRDITYEQYF.

This clone was counted ten times or more. Partial CDR3 DNA: TGCAGTGCTAGAGATTCGTCCCGGGACTACATCAATGAG. This codes for CSARDSSRDYINE. The CDR3 as a whole reads CSARDSSRDYINEQFF. The chain has TRBV20-1 and TRBJ2-1; TRBD2 aligns across 7 bases. Sequencing ends 3 residues short of the CDR3 end; the germline J gene provides the rest. V shed 0 bases and J 6 bases; nucleotides not matched to a gene: 11. This CDR3 has 16 residues. Germline V gene sequence: CDR1 DFQATT, CDR2 SNEGSKA (reference sequence).

A remark on this clone: A much bigger clone sits one base away, suggesting this may be a read error. The read ends 3 residues early relative to the CDR3; the germline J gene fills the gap. At the DNA level, this CDR3 is encoded by other sequences in the same sample as well. This chain links TRBV6-2 or TRBV6-3 with TRBJ2-5; 10 nucleotides agree with TRBD2. The CDR3 has 16 residues. From germline, CDR1 is MNHEY and CDR2 SVGEGT. J gave up 5 bases and V 5 bases, and 11 bases lay outside the gene matches. CDR3 DNA (partial): TGTGCCAGCAGTGCCGGGCTAGCGGGAGCGCTTGAGACC. It translates to CASSAGLAGALET. The full CDR3 sequence reads CASSAGLAGALETQYF.

This clone was detected many times. The CDR3 end is not reached by the read, which stops 3 residues before it; the germline J gene fills it in. V gene TRBV20-1 combines with J gene TRBJ1-2, with 11 bases that match TRBD1. CDR3 length: 18 amino acids. After removal of 0 bases from V and 5 bases from J, the junction contained 14 bases not matched to a gene. Germline CDR1 is DFQATT and CDR2 is SNEGSKA (reference sequence). The CDR3 DNA, read in part, is TGCAGTGCTAGAGATTATCGGGGGCGGGGGACAGGGGGATATGGC. This encodes CSARDYRGRGTGGYG. From start to end, the CDR3 is CSARDYRGRGTGGYGYTF.

Turning to this clone: The read terminates 3 residues before the CDR3 end, so the remaining end is supplied by the germline J gene. The chain combines TRBV7-3 with TRBJ1-2; no reliable D call. The CDR3 totals 13 residues. Germline CDR1 is SGHTA and CDR2 is FQGTGA. This chain's CDR3 is CASSPQRESDYTF. CDR3 bases read: TGTGCCAGCAGCCCCCAGCGGGAAAGTGAC.

A remark on this clone: The read gets to within 3 residues of the CDR3 end, and the germline J gene fills in the rest. The chain employs TRBV2 and TRBJ2-7; TRBD2 aligns across 13 bases. This CDR3 region has 16 residues. The germline CDR1 and CDR2 sequences are SNHLY and FYNNEI. Unmatched junction bases numbered 9, after V lost 5 bases and J lost 5 bases. CDR3 sequence reads: CASSLTATSGRNEQYF. The DNA read from the CDR3 is TGTGCCAGCAGTCTTACCGCGACTAGCGGGAGGAACGAG.

On this clone: The read halts 3 residues ahead of the CDR3 end, with the missing end drawn from the germline J gene. This sequence joins TRBV2 and TRBJ1-1; weak D call: TRBD1 (5 bases). The CDR3 has 13 amino acids. From germline, CDR1 is SNHLY and CDR2 FYNNEI. The CDR3 reads CASRGLAVNEAFF. The DNA read from the CDR3 is TGTGCCAGCAGGGGACTAGCGGTCAATGAG.

Ten or more counts support this clone. The CDR3 is cut off 3 residues early in the read; its end comes from the germline J gene. The J gene is TRBJ2-7, the V gene TRBV5-1; 10 bases agree with TRBD1. The trim removed 5 bases at V and 2 bases at J, leaving 10 bases unmatched. CDR1 and CDR2 (germline): SGHRS, YFSETQ. This CDR3 is 16 amino acids long. The covered CDR3 bases are TGCGCCAGCAGTCGAGCCGGGACAGGGGATCCCTACGAG. Translation gives CASSRAGTGDPYE. The whole CDR3 region reads CASSRAGTGDPYEQYF.